This entry lists 27 T cell receptor beta chains sequenced from one sample in a study of cytomegalovirus exposure and HLA in healthy donors. PCR employed 60 Vbeta and 13 Jbeta primers. Produced via immunoSEQ multiplex PCR; TCRdb's table is partial and in-frame only. This table has roughly 33,000 clones, 80% appearing once. Sequenced input: PBMCs. The receptors here all came from a male donor in good health and CMV-seronegative.

The rearrangement joins TRBV5-1 to TRBJ2-5; TRBD2 agrees at 16 bases. The CDR3 consists of 16 residues. The J segment lost 5 bases and the V segment lost 4 bases, leaving 5 bases of the junction unmatched. Germline CDR1 SGHRS, CDR2 YFSETQ. This chain's CDR3 is CASSVGLAGGRETQYF. The CDR3 coding sequence is TGCGCCAGCAGCGTGGGACTAGCGGGGGGGCGGGAGACCCAGTACTTC.

This rearrangement joins TRBV5-4 to TRBJ1-2; D might be TRBD1 (5 bases). CDR3 length: 16 residues. The V end lost 4 bases, the J end lost 3 bases, and 19 bases lay between the germline ends. The germline CDR1 and CDR2 sequences are SGHNT and YYREEE (reference sequence). The CDR3 region is CASSRSNLGAYYGYTF. The CDR3 bases are TGTGCCAGCAGCCGATCCAATCTAGGGGCTTACTATGGCTACACCTTC.

This chain connects TRBV5-1 to TRBJ2-2; TRBD1 is a possible D gene (6 bases). V shed 0 bases and J shed 0 bases, with 9 bases lying between them. The germline CDR1 and CDR2 sequences are SGHRS and YFSETQ. The CDR3 is 16 residues long. The CDR3 region is CASSLEGQTNTGELFF. Here the CDR3 DNA reads TGCGCCAGCAGCTTGGAGGGACAAACGAACACCGGGGAGCTGTTTTTT.

This rearrangement joins TRBV9 to TRBJ2-7, with D possibly being TRBD2 (6 bases). There are 14 residues in the CDR3. CDR1 is SGDLS and CDR2 is YYNGEE in the germline V gene. V was pared by 4 bases and J by 3 bases, with 14 bases between. CDR3 amino acids: CASSPSDGGYEQYF. In DNA form, the CDR3 reads TGTGCCAGCAGCCCCTCCGACGGGGGCTACGAGCAGTACTTC.

This clone turned up a few times. The V gene is TRBV2, the J gene TRBJ2-1; 9 bases match TRBD2. Germline trimming cut 1 base from V and 3 bases from J; bases unmatched to any gene: 4. The CDR3 contains 16 residues. Germline CDR1 and CDR2: SNHLY and FYNNEI. Here the CDR3 reads CASSEGPSGDYNEQFF. The CDR3 DNA reads as TGTGCCAGCAGTGAAGGCCCTAGCGGGGACTACAATGAGCAGTTCTTC. Complete variable domain (other parts from reference TRBV2 and TRBJ2-1): EPEVTQTPSHQVTQMGQEVILRCVPISNHLYFYWYRQILGQKVEFLVSFYNNEISEKSEIFDDQFSVERPDGSNFTLKIRSTKLEDSAMYFCASSEGPSGDYNEQFFGPGTRLTVL.

The chain couples TRBV6-4 to TRBJ1-1, with D perhaps matching TRBD1 (5 bases). The V end was cut by 2 bases, the J end by 4 bases, with 23 bases between. The CDR3 covers 18 residues. Germline lookup yields CDR1 MRHNA and CDR2 SNTAGT. Here the CDR3 reads CASSDGVAGTGGSTEAFF. The CDR3 bases are TGTGCCAGCAGTGACGGGGTAGCAGGGACTGGGGGAAGCACTGAAGCTTTCTTT.

The chain employs TRBV7-9 and TRBJ1-1; maybe TRBD1 (5 bases). Per germline, CDR1 SEHNR and CDR2 FQNEAQ (reference sequence). The length of the CDR3 is 16 residues. V lost 1 base to trimming and J lost 1 base, with 13 bases between them. The CDR3 nucleotides are TGTGCCAGCAGCTTAGTGCGGACACCCACGAACACTGAAGCTTTCTTT. This encodes CASSLVRTPTNTEAFF. Supplemented by reference TRBV7-9 and TRBJ1-1, the full variable domain reads DTGVSQNPRHKITKRGQNVTFRCDPISEHNRLYWYRQTLGQGPEFLTYFQNEAQLEKSRLLSDRFSAERPKGSFSTLEIQRTEQGDSAMYLCASSLVRTPTNTEAFFGQGTRLTVV.

V is TRBV2 and J is TRBJ2-7; D may be TRBD2 (6 bases). Between the trimmed V and J ends, which lost 4 bases and 0 bases, there was a span of 13 bases. The CDR3 spans 15 residues. CDR1 is SNHLY and CDR2 is FYNNEI in the germline V gene. In DNA, the CDR3 is TGTGCCAGCAGTGCCCTAGCGTATAGCTCCTACGAGCAGTACTTC. Amino acids: CASSALAYSSYEQYF.

This clone was recorded a few times. J is TRBJ1-3 and V is TRBV7-9; no clear D. This CDR3 has 17 residues. V lost 1 base and J 2 bases, leaving 15 bases between the germline ends. CDR1 is SEHNR, CDR2 FQNEAQ, per germline (reference sequence). The CDR3 DNA is TGTGCCAGCAGCTTAGGCGGACTGACAAGTGCTGGAAACACCATATATTTT. Its translation is CASSLGGLTSAGNTIYF.

The chain combines TRBV4-1 with TRBJ1-2, with TRBD1 matching over 11 bases. Looked up from germline, CDR1 is MGHRA and CDR2 is YSYEKL. V was pared by 4 bases and J by 0 bases, with 7 bases of the junction left unmatched. There are 17 residues in the CDR3. The CDR3 sequence: CASSRLDRGPANYGYTF. The CDR3 DNA sequence: TGCGCCAGCAGCCGACTGGACAGGGGGCCCGCTAACTATGGCTACACCTTC.

This chain joins TRBV5-1 and TRBJ2-7, with a possible D match to TRBD2 (6 bases). The ends were cut back, 2 bases at V and 2 bases at J, with 14 bases in the middle. Germline CDR1 reads SGHRS; CDR2 reads YFSETQ. The CDR3 has 15 amino acids. The CDR3 coding sequence is TGCGCCAGCAGCTTTTTAGTGGGAGGCACCTACGAGCAGTACTTC. This codes for CASSFLVGGTYEQYF.

This clone was detected once. The chain is built from TRBV5-1 and TRBJ2-7; D remains ambiguous. The ends were cut back, 0 bases at V and 2 bases at J, with 9 bases in the middle. Germline CDR1 is SGHRS and CDR2 is YFSETQ. CDR3 length: 14 amino acids. The CDR3 DNA follows: TGCGCCAGCAGCTTGGAGTACAGCACCTACGAGCAGTACTTC. This codes for CASSLEYSTYEQYF.

The chain joins TRBV6-1 to TRBJ1-1, with 7 bases fitting TRBD1. The length of the CDR3 is 16 residues. CDR1 and CDR2 (germline): MNHNS, SASEGT. With 3 bases clipped from V and 2 bases from J, the junction kept 9 bases outside the gene matches. CDR3 DNA: TGTGCCAGCAGTGAGTGGTACGCAGGGGGAAACACTGAAGCTTTCTTT. This codes for CASSEWYAGGNTEAFF.

The table lists this clone with a count of one. This rearrangement joins TRBV25-1 to TRBJ1-1; maybe TRBD1 (6 bases). Trimming pared 8 bases from V and 2 bases from J, leaving 12 bases between. CDR3 length equals 13 residues. CDR1 MGHDK and CDR2 SYGVNS come from the germline V gene. The CDR3 sequence: CASGGPTNTEAFF. In DNA form, the CDR3 reads TGTGCCAGCGGGGGCCCAACTAACACTGAAGCTTTCTTT.

CDR3 coding DNA: TGTGCCAGCAGCCGGACATACTACGAGCAGTACTTC. This gives the protein CASSRTYYEQYF. The chain links TRBV5-6 to TRBJ2-7; weak D call: TRBD1 (5 bases). The CDR3 contains 12 residues. V was clipped by 4 bases and J by 3 bases, with 8 bases between them. Germline V gene sequence: CDR1 SGHDT, CDR2 YYEEEE. Full variable domain (outside the CDR3, taken from reference TRBV5-6 and TRBJ2-7): DAGVTQSPTHLIKTRGQQVTLRCSPKSGHDTVSWYQQALGQGPQFIFQYYEEEERQRGNFPDRFSGHQFPNYSSELNVNALLLGDSALYLCASSRTYYEQYFGPGTRLTVT.

The chain links TRBV25-1 to TRBJ1-1; D not resolved. The CDR3 loop spans 13 amino acids. Trimming pared 5 bases from V and 6 bases from J, leaving 13 bases between. Germline V gives CDR1 MGHDK, CDR2 SYGVNS. The CDR3 protein is CASSSSRGPEAFF. DNA for the CDR3: TGTGCCAGCAGTAGTTCTCGGGGTCCTGAAGCTTTCTTT.

The chain is built from TRBV7-9 and TRBJ2-1; D is unresolved. The V end lost 0 bases, the J end lost 2 bases, and 8 bases lay between the germline ends. This CDR3 spans 15 amino acids. Germline lookup yields CDR1 SEHNR and CDR2 FQNEAQ (reference sequence). CDR3 region: CASSLASVAYNEQFF. CDR3 DNA sequence: TGTGCCAGCAGCTTAGCGTCGGTGGCCTACAATGAGCAGTTCTTC.

V is TRBV6-1 and J is TRBJ1-2; TRBD1 matches 9 bases. With V trimmed by 4 bases and J by 3 bases, 6 bases remained unmatched. Germline CDR1 MNHNS, CDR2 SASEGT. This CDR3 has 15 residues. The CDR3 reads CASSARTGEDYGYTF. The DNA for the CDR3 is TGTGCCAGCAGTGCCCGGACAGGGGAGGACTATGGCTACACCTTC.

The chain recombines TRBV30 with TRBJ1-3; D remains unclear. Germline CDR1 reads GTSNPN; CDR2 reads SVGIG (reference sequence). V was clipped by 3 bases and J by 8 bases, with 8 bases between them. CDR3 length: 11 residues. The CDR3 nucleotides are TGTGCCTGGAGCAGCCGGGACACCATATATTTT. It specifies CAWSSRDTIYF.

This chain uses TRBV4-2 with TRBJ2-7; D call uncertain. Germline CDR1 is LGHNA and CDR2 is YNFKEQ. CDR3 length equals 13 residues. V lost 2 bases and J 3 bases, leaving 8 bases between the germline ends. CDR3 sequence reads: CASSQYQDYEQYF. CDR3 in DNA: TGTGCCAGCAGCCAATACCAGGACTACGAGCAGTACTTC.

This rearrangement joins TRBV5-1 to TRBJ1-1; TRBD1 agrees at 7 bases. Germline V lookup: CDR1 SGHRS, CDR2 YFSETQ. Trimming removed 4 bases from V and 0 bases from J; junction bases left unmatched: 12. The length of the CDR3 is 17 residues. This CDR3 reads CASSLEGAGVMNTEAFF. Here the CDR3 DNA reads TGCGCCAGCAGCCTCGAGGGGGCCGGGGTTATGAACACTGAAGCTTTCTTT. Based on the CDR3 plus reference TRBV5-1 and TRBJ1-1, the full variable domain is KAGVTQTPRYLIKTRGQQVTLSCSPISGHRSVSWYQQTPGQGLQFLFEYFSETQRNKGNFPGRFSGRQFSNSRSEMNVSTLELGDSALYLCASSLEGAGVMNTEAFFGQGTRLTVV.

The chain has TRBV27 and TRBJ2-3; 7 bases align to TRBD1. The CDR3 extends over 15 amino acids. Germline assignment: CDR1 MNHEY and CDR2 SMNVEV (reference sequence). V was clipped by 7 bases and J by 13 bases; unmatched bases: 20. CDR3 loop: CASTGKTRGTGGEYF. DNA for the CDR3: TGTGCCAGCACTGGGAAGACCAGGGGGACGGGTGGGGAGTATTTT.

This chain joins TRBV6-5 and TRBJ2-7; 9 nucleotides match TRBD2. Germline V gene sequence: CDR1 MNHEY, CDR2 SVGAGI. The V gene end was trimmed by 6 bases and the J gene end by 6 bases; junction bases not matched to a gene: 12. The CDR3 has 15 amino acids. CDR3 in amino acids: CASRRNLAGSGEQYF. Here the CDR3 DNA reads TGTGCCAGCAGACGTAACCTAGCGGGGAGCGGCGAGCAGTACTTC.

This rearrangement joins TRBV19 to TRBJ1-2; 7 bases are a match to TRBD1. The V and J ends lost 9 bases and 1 base, in that order; junction bases with no gene match: 11. The CDR3 runs 15 residues. Germline V gives CDR1 LNHDA, CDR2 SQIVND (reference sequence). Here the CDR3 reads CARPSETGSNYGYTF. CDR3 sequence (DNA): TGTGCCAGGCCGTCCGAGACAGGGAGTAACTATGGCTACACCTTC.

The rearrangement joins TRBV2 to TRBJ2-3, with D perhaps matching TRBD2 (5 bases). There are 12 residues in the CDR3. Germline loops: CDR1 SNHLY, CDR2 FYNNEI. Trimming removed 6 bases from V and 2 bases from J, with 6 bases in between. The CDR3 loop is CASRLDTDTQYF. The CDR3 coding sequence is TGTGCCAGCAGACTAGACACAGATACGCAGTATTTT.

The chain combines TRBV6-1 with TRBJ2-7; TRBD1 might be the D (6 bases). There are 15 residues in the CDR3. Deletions cut 7 bases from V and 0 bases from J, with 16 bases between. The germline gives CDR1 MNHNS, CDR2 SASEGT. The CDR3 region is CASTIQGLPSYEQYF. CDR3 DNA: TGTGCCAGCACCATCCAGGGGCTCCCCTCCTACGAGCAGTACTTC.

A few counts support this clone. In nucleotides, the CDR3 is TGTGCCAGCAGCTCAGGGTGGGCCGCTTTCTTT. Its translation: CASSSGWAAFF. The V and J genes are TRBV28 and TRBJ1-1, with TRBD1 as a possible D gene (5 bases). The CDR3 loop spans 11 amino acids. The V end lost 6 bases, the J end lost 11 bases, and 13 bases lay between the germline ends. Germline values: CDR1 MDHEN, CDR2 SYDVKM. Based on the CDR3 plus reference TRBV28 and TRBJ1-1, the full variable domain is DVKVTQSSRYLVKRTGEKVFLECVQDMDHENMFWYRQDPGLGLRLIYFSYDVKMKEKGDIPEGYSVSREKKERFSLILESASTNQTSMYLCASSSGWAAFFGQGTRLTVV.